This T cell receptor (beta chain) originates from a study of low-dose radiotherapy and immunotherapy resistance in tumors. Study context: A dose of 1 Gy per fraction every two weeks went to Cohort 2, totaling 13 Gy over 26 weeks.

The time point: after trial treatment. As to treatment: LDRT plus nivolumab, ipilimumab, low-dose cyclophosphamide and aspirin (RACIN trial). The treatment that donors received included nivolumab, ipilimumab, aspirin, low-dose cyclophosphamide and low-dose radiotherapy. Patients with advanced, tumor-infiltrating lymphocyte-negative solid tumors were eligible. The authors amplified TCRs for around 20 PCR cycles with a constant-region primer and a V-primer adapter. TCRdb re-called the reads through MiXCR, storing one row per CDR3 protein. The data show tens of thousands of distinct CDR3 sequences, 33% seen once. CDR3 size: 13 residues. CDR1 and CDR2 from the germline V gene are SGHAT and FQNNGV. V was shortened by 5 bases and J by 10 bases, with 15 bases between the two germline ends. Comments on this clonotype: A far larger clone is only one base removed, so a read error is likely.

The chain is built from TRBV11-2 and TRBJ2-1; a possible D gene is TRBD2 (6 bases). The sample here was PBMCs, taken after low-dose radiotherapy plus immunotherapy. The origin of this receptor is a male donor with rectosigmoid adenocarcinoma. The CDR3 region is CASSPHEAGEQFF. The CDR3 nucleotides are TGTGCCAGCAGCCCCCATGAAGCGGGCGAGCAGTTCTTC.